This T cell receptor (beta chain) comes out of a study of Tregs in tolerant kidney transplant recipients. Study as a whole: The nonmyeloablative bone marrow transplants came from related graft donors, with transient mixed chimerism. General study points: The small number of patients limits these findings pending further validation.

Thawed PBMCs were FACS-sorted into unstimulated CD4+CD25+CD127- regulatory T cells, CD4+CD25- non-regulatory cells, CD4 and CD8 cells. A note on this clone: Its antigen is not known.

Looked up from germline, CDR1 is SNHLY and CDR2 is FYNNEI. The CDR3 is made up of 14 amino acids. Trimming took off 6 bases at V and 6 bases at J, with 15 bases between the two ends. The repertoire was sequenced with immunoSEQ multiplex PCR; TCRdb's copy has only in-frame clones and lacks some. The sample lists more than 60,000 clones, around 98% seen once, with roughly 0.6% in the top ten. Sequenced material: CD4+ T cells from blood, taken before the transplant. The V call is TRBV2, the J call TRBJ1-5; possible D gene TRBD1, 6 bases. This TCR derives from a human donor who received a combined kidney and bone marrow transplant. The CDR3 region has the DNA TGTGCCAGCAGCCAAACCGGGACAATTCAGCCCCAGCATTTT. Residues: CASSQTGTIQPQHF.